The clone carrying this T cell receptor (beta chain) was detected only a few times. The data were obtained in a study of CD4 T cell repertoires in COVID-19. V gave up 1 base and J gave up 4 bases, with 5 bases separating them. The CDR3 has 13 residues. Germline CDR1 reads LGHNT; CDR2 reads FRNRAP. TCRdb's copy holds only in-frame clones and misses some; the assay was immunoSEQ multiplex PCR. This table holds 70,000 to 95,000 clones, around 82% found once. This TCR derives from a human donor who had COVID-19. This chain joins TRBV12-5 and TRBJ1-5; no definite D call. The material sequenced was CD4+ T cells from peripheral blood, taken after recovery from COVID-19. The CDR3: CASGLGVNQPQHF. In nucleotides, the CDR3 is TGTGCTAGTGGTTTGGGAGTGAATCAGCCCCAGCATTTT.